The 20 T cell receptor beta chains below were found in one sample sequenced in a study of cytomegalovirus exposure and HLA in healthy donors. PCR was performed using 60 Vbeta and 13 Jbeta primers. The data were produced by immunoSEQ multiplex PCR, yet TCRdb's version contains in-frame clones alone and is incomplete. There are 130,000 or so clones in the sample, with roughly 2% held by the top ten. Sequenced: PBMCs. These receptors all stem from a woman in her fifties or sixties in good health and CMV-seronegative.

The rearrangement links TRBV7-2 to TRBJ2-1; 8 bases fit TRBD2. CDR3 length: 16 residues. CDR1 SGHTA and CDR2 FQGNSA come from the germline V gene. Germline trimming cut 3 bases from V and 5 bases from J; bases unmatched to any gene: 9. Written as DNA, the CDR3 is TGTGCCAGCAGCTTGGCATACGGGGGGGTAAACAATGAGCAGTTCTTC. The encoded protein is CASSLAYGGVNNEQFF.

In DNA form, the CDR3 reads TGTGCCAGTACCGACAGGGAGGCCCAGCCCCAGCATTTT. The encoded protein is CASTDREAQPQHF. The V and J genes are TRBV19 and TRBJ1-5; 7 nucleotides line up with TRBD1. The V gene's germline CDR1 is LNHDA and CDR2 SQIVND (reference sequence). The CDR3 covers 13 residues. With V trimmed by 7 bases and J by 7 bases, 7 bases remained unmatched. The full variable domain, rest sourced from reference TRBV19 and TRBJ1-5, is DGGITQSPKYLFRKEGQNVTLSCEQNLNHDAMYWYRQDPGQGLRLIYYSQIVNDFQKGDIAEGYSVSREKKESFPLTVTSAQKNPTAFYLCASTDREAQPQHFGDGTRLSIL.

The rearrangement uses TRBV6-1 and TRBJ1-5; D unresolved. V lost 1 base and J lost 7, with 14 bases in between. This CDR3 comprises 15 residues. The germline V gene encodes CDR1 MNHNS and CDR2 SASEGT. The CDR3 sequence: CASSEVRERGQPQHF. In DNA, the CDR3 is TGTGCCAGCAGTGAAGTGAGGGAAAGAGGCCAGCCCCAGCATTTT.

This chain links TRBV5-6 with TRBJ1-3; D not certain. The CDR3 length is 16 residues. V lost 0 bases, J lost 0 bases, and 10 bases lay in between. Germline CDR1 reads SGHDT; CDR2 reads YYEEEE. Here the CDR3 DNA reads TGTGCCAGCAGCTTGGACCCGACTATCTCTGGAAACACCATATATTTT. It is translated as CASSLDPTISGNTIYF.

The genes are TRBV30 and TRBJ2-3; the match to TRBD2 covers 15 bases. This CDR3 comprises 18 residues. From germline, CDR1 is GTSNPN and CDR2 SVGIG (reference sequence). Trimming at V came to 1 base and at J to 1 base, leaving 6 bases not matched to a gene. The CDR3 sequence is CAWSAGTSGGFGTDTQYF. In nucleotides, the CDR3 is TGTGCCTGGAGTGCAGGGACTAGCGGGGGGTTCGGCACAGATACGCAGTATTTT.

The rearrangement uses TRBV7-9 and TRBJ2-3, with D perhaps matching TRBD1 (6 bases). Germline assignment: CDR1 SEHNR and CDR2 FQNEAQ (reference sequence). The length of the CDR3 is 15 residues. Trimming stripped 5 bases from V and 0 bases from J, with 12 bases between. CDR3: CASSPQGSSTDTQYF. In DNA form, the CDR3 reads TGTGCCAGCAGCCCCCAGGGGTCTAGCACAGATACGCAGTATTTT.

The chain links TRBV2 to TRBJ2-1; TRBD2 matches at 7 bases. Germline V gives CDR1 SNHLY, CDR2 FYNNEI. This CDR3 spans 15 amino acids. V shed 3 bases and J 3 bases; nucleotides not matched to a gene: 5. The CDR3 here is CASSDGGRVYNEQFF. The CDR3 DNA reads as TGTGCCAGCAGTGACGGGGGGAGGGTCTACAATGAGCAGTTCTTC.

The DNA for the CDR3 is TGTGCCAGCAGGGACCGGGAGACGAACACAGATACGCAGTATTTT. Encoded protein: CASRDRETNTDTQYF. The chain uses TRBV6-1 and TRBJ2-3; maybe TRBD2 (6 bases). Deletions cut 6 bases from V and 2 bases from J, with 15 bases between. CDR3 length: 15 amino acids. CDR1 is MNHNS, CDR2 SASEGT, per germline.

The J gene is TRBJ1-5, the V gene TRBV9; TRBD1 might be the D (6 bases). Trimming pared 6 bases from V and 3 bases from J, leaving 16 bases between. This CDR3 has 15 amino acids. Germline CDR1 SGDLS, CDR2 YYNGEE. The CDR3 protein is CASNPTGGNNQPQHF. In nucleotides, the CDR3 is TGTGCCAGCAACCCGACAGGCGGAAACAATCAGCCCCAGCATTTT.

This chain links TRBV7-6 with TRBJ2-5; 8 positions agree with TRBD2. CDR1 is SGHVS and CDR2 is FNYEAQ in the germline V gene. The CDR3 contains 13 residues. The J segment lost 5 bases and the V segment lost 2 bases, leaving 1 base of the junction unmatched. CDR3: CASSLRLAETQYF. CDR3 nucleotides: TGTGCCAGCAGCTTAAGACTAGCGGAGACCCAGTACTTC. The full variable domain, in which reference TRBV7-6 and TRBJ2-5 provide the parts outside the CDR3, is GAGVSQSPRYKVTKRGQDVALRCDPISGHVSLYWYRQALGQGPEFLTYFNYEAQQDKSGLPNDRFSAERPEGSISTLTIQRTEQRDSAMYRCASSLRLAETQYFGPGTRLLVL.

The J gene is TRBJ2-1, the V gene TRBV28, with 10 bases aligning to TRBD2. The CDR3 is 17 amino acids. CDR1 is MDHEN, CDR2 SYDVKM, per germline. After removal of 3 bases from V and 9 bases from J, the junction contained 14 bases not matched to a gene. CDR3 coding DNA: TGTGCCAGCAGTTTTTCTACCGTACTAGCGGGGCGAGGTGAGCAGTTCTTC. Protein: CASSFSTVLAGRGEQFF.

V usage is TRBV9 and J usage is TRBJ2-1, with 9 nucleotides matching TRBD2. Germline CDR1 and CDR2: SGDLS and YYNGEE. V shed 0 bases and J 4 bases; nucleotides not matched to a gene: 5. CDR3 size: 16 residues. Here the CDR3 DNA reads TGTGCCAGCAGCGTAGGGAGCGGGGGGTATTACAATGAGCAGTTCTTC. This codes for CASSVGSGGYYNEQFF.

The chain links TRBV15 to TRBJ1-1; 12 bases are shared with TRBD1. The CDR3 is made up of 14 amino acids. The J segment lost 8 bases and the V segment lost 4 bases, leaving 5 bases of the junction unmatched. Germline V gives CDR1 LNHNV, CDR2 YYDKDF (reference sequence). The CDR3 loop reads CATSKGQGAGEAFF. CDR3 in DNA: TGTGCCACCAGCAAGGGACAGGGGGCCGGAGAAGCTTTCTTT.

The chain couples TRBV15 to TRBJ1-1; possible D gene TRBD1, 6 bases. Germline V gene lookup returns CDR1 LNHNV and CDR2 YYDKDF (reference sequence). The CDR3 has 14 residues. Trimming left V 5 bases short and J 3 bases short, with 13 bases between. The CDR3 protein is CATSGEGGYTEAFF. Here the CDR3 DNA reads TGTGCCACCAGCGGTGAGGGGGGGTACACTGAAGCTTTCTTT.

The chain is built from TRBV7-2 and TRBJ1-3; D remains unclear. This CDR3 is built from 16 residues. Germline CDR1 and CDR2: SGHTA and FQGNSA. V was shortened by 5 bases and J by 0 bases, with 14 bases between the two germline ends. CDR3 residues: CASSPDPTSSGNTIYF. The CDR3 DNA follows: TGTGCCAGCAGCCCGGACCCAACTAGCTCTGGAAACACCATATATTTT.

This clone is medium-sized (0.01 to 0.1%) by frequency. The V and J genes are TRBV6-4 and TRBJ2-2; 12 bases fit TRBD2. The germline V gene has CDR1 MRHNA and CDR2 SNTAGT. The CDR3 runs 15 residues. The V gene end was trimmed by 5 bases and the J gene end by 7 bases; junction bases not matched to a gene: 5. CDR3 region: CASSRLAGEVGELFF. The CDR3 nucleotides read TGTGCCAGCAGTAGACTAGCGGGAGAGGTCGGGGAGCTGTTTTTT.

The rearrangement links TRBV5-8 to TRBJ2-3, with a possible D match to TRBD1 (6 bases). Per the germline V gene, CDR1 is SGHTS and CDR2 is YDEGEE. CDR3 size: 16 residues. Trimming took 0 bases from V and 0 from J, leaving 11 bases between them. DNA for the CDR3: TGTGCCAGCAGCTTGGAGGGCAGGGGAAGCACAGATACGCAGTATTTT. Residues: CASSLEGRGSTDTQYF.

This chain links TRBV7-3 with TRBJ2-7; D is perhaps TRBD2 (6 bases). CDR3 length: 14 residues. Germline V gene lookup returns CDR1 SGHTA and CDR2 FQGTGA. Deletions cut 6 bases from V and 5 bases from J, with 17 bases between. The CDR3 loop is CASRDPGRHHEQYF. The CDR3 nucleotides read TGTGCCAGCAGGGACCCCGGGAGACACCACGAGCAGTACTTC.

This rearrangement joins TRBV28 to TRBJ1-2; 7 bases align to TRBD1. CDR3 length: 13 amino acids. Germline V gene data show CDR1 as MDHEN and CDR2 as SYDVKM. The V gene end was trimmed by 7 bases and the J gene end by 4 bases; junction bases not matched to a gene: 6. This CDR3 is CASTMRDSYGYTF. The CDR3 DNA reads TGTGCCAGCACCATGAGGGACAGCTATGGCTACACCTTC.

V and J are TRBV9 and TRBJ1-4; 11 bases fit TRBD1. Germline V lookup: CDR1 SGDLS, CDR2 YYNGEE. This CDR3 spans 18 amino acids. J lost 7 bases, V lost 4 bases, and 15 bases had no gene match. The CDR3 sequence: CASSKRPGQGDSGEKLFF. CDR3 DNA: TGTGCCAGCAGCAAACGACCGGGACAGGGGGACTCGGGTGAAAAACTGTTTTTT.